Reported below is one T cell receptor (beta chain). Its specificity is unknown. Per the germline V gene, CDR1 is MNHEY and CDR2 is SMNVEV (reference sequence). The CDR3 is 15 residues long. The ends were cut back, 5 bases at V and 6 bases at J, with 14 bases in the middle. Via MiXCR, TCRdb re-called the 5' RACE reads, giving one row per CDR3 protein. Of 450,000 to 700,000 distinct CDR3 sequences in the sample, roughly 17% were seen once. This specimen comes from a study of T-cell memory formation after mild COVID-19. Study observations and caveats: Unconfirmed was the SARS-CoV-2 specificity of second-wave clones that peaked on day 37. Later expanders leaned CD4+, whereas day 15 to 85 contracting clones were balanced CD4/CD8. Some SARS-CoV-2-responding clones were already detected in memory before infection.

The chain joins TRBV27 to TRBJ1-6, with D possibly matching TRBD1 (6 bases). The sequenced sample was PBMCs or a T cell subset sorted from them (not recorded which). The receptor comes from an adult woman who had mild COVID-19 (a few samples of this study predate the infection). Cell type and time point are not known. The CDR3 region is CASSPRTALNSPLHF. The CDR3 DNA is TGTGCCAGCAGTCCGAGGACAGCCCTTAATTCACCCCTCCACTTT.